This T cell receptor beta chain came from a study of shared clonotypes between healthy human individuals. Study-wide results and caveats: In general, naive subsets displayed greater estimated richness than memory subsets did. The sampled material consisted only of blood, and tissue repertoires are likely to differ.

Several immunoSEQ 96-well plates shared each subset's DNA, each plate a replicate. Some clones are missing from TCRdb's copy, which holds only in-frame ones; the method was immunoSEQ multiplex PCR. This table has millions of clones, 85% to 95% appearing once. A note on this clone: Its target is not known.

The sequence was obtained from a man younger than 30 in good health. Some clones in this sample may be carry-over from other donors' samples. The sample comprised naive CD4+ T cells from PBMCs. Subset specified: CD45RA+ positively selected.

The CDR3 sequence: CASSGERFHEQYF. The CDR3 bases are TGTGCCAGCAGTGGGGAGAGGTTCCACGAGCAGTACTTC. V gene TRBV6-1 combines with J gene TRBJ2-7, with D possibly matching TRBD2 (5 bases). Trimming cost V 4 bases and J 5 bases, with 12 bases left between them. CDR3 length equals 13 residues. CDR1 and CDR2 from the germline V gene are MNHNS and SASEGT.